Listed below are T cell receptor beta chains from one sample, sequenced in a study of graft-versus-host responses after intestinal transplantation. Their antigens remain unidentified. The data were produced by immunoSEQ multiplex PCR, yet TCRdb's version contains in-frame clones alone and is incomplete. The table has roughly 93,000 clones, 85% to 95% seen once. Sequenced here: unstimulated CD8+ T cells sorted from spleen or lymph node cells, sampled before transplant. The receptor source for this set is a human donor who was the organ donor for an intestinal transplant. CDR3s include the opening cysteine and the closing phenylalanine or tryptophan. The order of the fields is D gene, clone size, J gene, V gene, CDR3 DNA, CDR3 protein. D genes are given only for firm matches. Clone size is stated in some rows and not others, as once, few, many or a class when expanded.

D gene: TRBD1
clone size: .
J gene: TRBJ2-2
V gene: TRBV4-2
CDR3 DNA: TGTGCCAGCAGCCAAGGCGGGACAGGGGGCATCGGGGAGCTGTTTTTT
CDR3 protein: CASSQGGTGGIGELFF

D gene: TRBD2
clone size: .
J gene: TRBJ2-7
V gene: TRBV4-1
CDR3 DNA: TGCGCCAGCAGCCAAGAGTTCGCGGGGGGAGACGAGCAGTACTTC
CDR3 protein: CASSQEFAGGDEQYF

D gene: .
clone size: once
J gene: TRBJ2-7
V gene: TRBV5-8
CDR3 DNA: TGTGCCAGCAGCTCGACAGTAGGCGAGCAGTACTTC
CDR3 protein: CASSSTVGEQYF

D gene: .
clone size: once
J gene: TRBJ2-5
V gene: TRBV29-1
CDR3 DNA: TGCAGCGTAGCTAGCGACCAGTTGGAGACCCAGTACTTC
CDR3 protein: CSVASDQLETQYF

D gene: .
clone size: .
J gene: TRBJ1-6
V gene: TRBV4-1
CDR3 DNA: TGCGCCAGCAGCCAAGGAGCGGGTATCGTCAATTCACCCCTCCACTTT
CDR3 protein: CASSQGAGIVNSPLHF

D gene: .
clone size: .
J gene: TRBJ2-7
V gene: TRBV5-1
CDR3 DNA: TGCGCCAGCAGCCGGGATTACGAGCAGTACTTC
CDR3 protein: CASSRDYEQYF

D gene: TRBD2
clone size: .
J gene: TRBJ2-3
V gene: TRBV2
CDR3 DNA: TGTGCCAGCACCCCGGGGACTAGCGGGGGAGAAGATACGCAGTATTTT
CDR3 protein: CASTPGTSGGEDTQYF

D gene: .
clone size: few
J gene: TRBJ1-2
V gene: TRBV9
CDR3 DNA: TGTGCCAGCAGCGTAGCCTCACAGAACTATGGCTACACCTTC
CDR3 protein: CASSVASQNYGYTF

D gene: .
clone size: .
J gene: TRBJ1-4
V gene: TRBV18
CDR3 DNA: TGTGCCGGCTCACCAAGGGGGACCGATAATGAAAAACTGTTTTTT
CDR3 protein: CAGSPRGTDNEKLFF

D gene: .
clone size: .
J gene: TRBJ2-7
V gene: TRBV5-1
CDR3 DNA: TGCGCCAGCAGCTTGCAGGACTCCTACGAGCAGTACTTC
CDR3 protein: CASSLQDSYEQYF

D gene: .
clone size: .
J gene: TRBJ2-2
V gene: TRBV27
CDR3 DNA: TGTGCCAGCAGTCTAGCCTCGGGCACCGGGGAGCTGTTTTTT
CDR3 protein: CASSLASGTGELFF

D gene: TRBD1
clone size: few
J gene: TRBJ1-3
V gene: TRBV15
CDR3 DNA: TGTGCCACCAGCGTAGGGACAGGGACCGGAAACACCATATATTTT
CDR3 protein: CATSVGTGTGNTIYF

D gene: .
clone size: .
J gene: TRBJ2-7
V gene: TRBV5-1
CDR3 DNA: TGCGCCAGCAGTGACGAGGATCCCTACGAGCAGTACTTC
CDR3 protein: CASSDEDPYEQYF

D gene: TRBD1
clone size: once
J gene: TRBJ1-1
V gene: TRBV5-1
CDR3 DNA: TGCGCCAGCAGTTCCGGGACAGGGTTCACTGAAGCTTTCTTT
CDR3 protein: CASSSGTGFTEAFF

D gene: .
clone size: .
J gene: TRBJ2-7
V gene: TRBV5-4
CDR3 DNA: TGTGCCAGCAGCTTGGGCCGGTCCTACGAGCAGTACTTC
CDR3 protein: CASSLGRSYEQYF

D gene: .
clone size: .
J gene: TRBJ1-1
V gene: TRBV5-1
CDR3 DNA: TGCGCCAGCTGTCAGGGTGCCTTGAACACTGAAGCTTTCTTT
CDR3 protein: CASCQGALNTEAFF

D gene: TRBD2
clone size: .
J gene: TRBJ2-1
V gene: TRBV2
CDR3 DNA: TGTGCCAGCACCGTTAGCGGGGGGCCGAACAATGAGCAGTTCTTC
CDR3 protein: CASTVSGGPNNEQFF

D gene: .
clone size: .
J gene: TRBJ2-7
V gene: TRBV7-9
CDR3 DNA: TGTGCCAGCAGCGCTCGAGTCAGGCCCTACGAGCAGTACTTC
CDR3 protein: CASSARVRPYEQYF

D gene: .
clone size: .
J gene: TRBJ1-2
V gene: TRBV9
CDR3 DNA: TGTGCCAGCACCAAGGGGCAGGGCGGCTACACCTTC
CDR3 protein: CASTKGQGGYTF

D gene: .
clone size: .
J gene: TRBJ2-1
V gene: TRBV11-1
CDR3 DNA: TGTGCCAGCAGCCGGGACTTCGCCTACAATGAGCAGTTCTTC
CDR3 protein: CASSRDFAYNEQFF

D gene: .
clone size: .
J gene: TRBJ2-7
V gene: TRBV14
CDR3 DNA: TGTGCCAGCAGTCCGGACTACTACGAGCAGTACTTC
CDR3 protein: CASSPDYYEQYF

D gene: TRBD1
clone size: .
J gene: TRBJ1-2
V gene: TRBV19
CDR3 DNA: TGTGCCAGTAGTCAAACAGGGGGCGCAAATGGCTACACCTTC
CDR3 protein: CASSQTGGANGYTF

D gene: TRBD1
clone size: .
J gene: TRBJ2-6
V gene: TRBV7-2
CDR3 DNA: TGTGCCAGCAGCTTAGCGAGGGGCCGGGACAGGGTTCCCTCTGGGGCCAACGTCCTGACTTTC
CDR3 protein: CASSLARGRDRVPSGANVLTF

D gene: TRBD1
clone size: .
J gene: TRBJ1-1
V gene: TRBV13
CDR3 DNA: TGTGCCAGCAGCTTAGGGCGGACAGGTGAAGCTTTCTTT
CDR3 protein: CASSLGRTGEAFF

D gene: TRBD2
clone size: once
J gene: TRBJ2-5
V gene: TRBV27
CDR3 DNA: TGTGCCAGCAGTTTTAGCGGGGAAGAGACCCAGTACTTC
CDR3 protein: CASSFSGEETQYF